This TCR beta chain was retrieved from a study of T cell responses to AZD1222 COVID-19 vaccine. Study outcomes and limitations: The CD4 TCRs associated with vaccination extended across spike and predominated at 160-218 and 743-854. Donor demographics were predominantly white British with a female majority; clonal diversity may be underestimated. Unmutated variant regions reportedly attract nearly half of all spike-specific TCRs.

Using immunoSEQ multiplex PCR, the repertoire was profiled, and TCRdb retains in-frame clones only, with some absent. Seen here are about 150,000 clones, just over 90% observed once, and the top ten hold just under 2%. The CDR3 length is 18 residues. From germline, CDR1 is PRHDT and CDR2 FYEKMQ (reference sequence). The trim removed 4 bases at V and 2 bases at J, leaving 10 bases unmatched. Whether given at about 4 or about 12 weeks, second doses were pooled. The sample holds one count of this clone. Its specificity is unknown. The chain recombines TRBV13 with TRBJ2-3, with TRBD2 matching over 12 bases. This specimen consisted of peripheral blood, obtained 28 days after the second AZD1222 dose. The TCR was taken from an adult who received the AZD1222 COVID-19 vaccine. The CDR3 coding sequence is TGTGCCAGCAGCTACACCACCCGACTAGCGGGAGCCACAGATACGCAGTATTTT. It translates to CASSYTTRLAGATDTQYF.